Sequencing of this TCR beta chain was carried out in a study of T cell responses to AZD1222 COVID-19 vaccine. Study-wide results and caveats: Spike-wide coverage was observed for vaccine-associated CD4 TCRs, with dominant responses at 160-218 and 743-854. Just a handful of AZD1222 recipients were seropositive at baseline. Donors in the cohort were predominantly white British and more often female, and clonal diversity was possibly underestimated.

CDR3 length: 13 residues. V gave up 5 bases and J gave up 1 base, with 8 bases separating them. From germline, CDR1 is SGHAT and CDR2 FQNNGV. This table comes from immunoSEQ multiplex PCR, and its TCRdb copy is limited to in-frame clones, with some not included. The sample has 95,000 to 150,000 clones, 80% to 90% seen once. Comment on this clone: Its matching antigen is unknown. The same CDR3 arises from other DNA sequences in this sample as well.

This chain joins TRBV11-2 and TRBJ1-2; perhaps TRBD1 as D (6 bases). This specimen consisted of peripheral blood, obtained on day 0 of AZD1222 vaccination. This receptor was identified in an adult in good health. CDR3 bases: TGTGCCAGCAGCCCGGACAGTAACTATGGCTACACCTTC. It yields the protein CASSPDSNYGYTF. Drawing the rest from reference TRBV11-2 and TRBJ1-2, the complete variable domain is EAGVAQSPRYKIIEKRQSVAFWCNPISGHATLYWYQQILGQGPKLLIQFQNNGVVDDSQLPKDRFSAERLKGVDSTLKIQPAKLEDSAVYLCASSPDSNYGYTFGSGTRLTVV.